This is a list of T cell receptor beta chains from one sample in a study of T-cell memory formation after mild COVID-19. TCRdb ran MiXCR on the 5' RACE reads and lists one entry per CDR3 protein. Here the sample spans 85,000 to 120,000 distinct CDR3 sequences, around 12% being singletons. The sample consisted of PBMCs or a T cell subset sorted from them (not recorded which). These receptors came from an adult woman who had mild COVID-19 (a few samples of this study predate the infection). Cell type and time point are not known. CDR3s include the opening cysteine and the closing phenylalanine or tryptophan. The D gene is left open where the match is weak. Not every row has a clone size; where given, it reads once, few, many or a size class.

>TRBJ1-1|few|TRBV20-1|.
TGCAGTGCTCGACAGTGGAGCACTGAAGCTTTCTTT
CSARQWSTEAFF
>TRBJ1-1|.|TRBV5-1|.
TGCGCCAGCAGCTTGGCACTGGGGGGGATGGATGAAGCTTTCTTT
CASSLALGGMDEAFF
>TRBJ2-5|few|TRBV7-9|.
TGTGCCAGCAGCGGAAGTGGGCCTAAAGAGACCCAGTACTTC
CASSGSGPKETQYF
>TRBJ1-1|.|TRBV5-6|.
TGTGCCAGCAGCCCAATCCTGACATTGAACACTGAAGCTTTCTTT
CASSPILTLNTEAFF
>TRBJ2-2|.|TRBV15|.
TGTGCCACCAGCAGAGCGGCCGGGGAGCTGTTTTTT
CATSRAAGELFF
>TRBJ2-7|few|TRBV14|TRBD1
TGTGCCAGCAGCCTAGGTACAGGGGCGATAGCCTACGAGCAGTACTTC
CASSLGTGAIAYEQYF
>TRBJ2-2|.|TRBV6-5|TRBD1
TGTGCCAGCAGTTTAGAACAGGGGTCCGGGGAGCTGTTTTTT
CASSLEQGSGELFF
>TRBJ1-1|few|TRBV5-1|TRBD1
TGCGCCAGCAGCCTCAGACAGGGGGCGGAGGACACTGAAGCTTTCTTT
CASSLRQGAEDTEAFF
>TRBJ2-3|.|TRBV12-3/TRBV12-4|TRBD2
TGTGCCAGCAGTTCGCCTCTAGCGGGGGGCACAGATACGCAGTATTTT
CASSSPLAGGTDTQYF
>TRBJ2-7|.|TRBV20-1|TRBD1
TGCAGAGATATTGTAAACAGGGGCAAGACCTACGAGCAGTACTTC
CRDIVNRGKTYEQYF
>TRBJ2-1|few|TRBV7-9|TRBD1
TGTGCCAGCAGCCTAACCGGGACAGGGGTTGTTTATGAGCAGTTCTTC
CASSLTGTGVVYEQFF
>TRBJ1-1|.|TRBV5-6|.
TGTGCCAGCAGCCCGCCGCCGAAGTTAATGAACACTGAAGCTTTCTTT
CASSPPPKLMNTEAFF
>TRBJ1-1|.|TRBV7-9|TRBD1
TGTGCCAGCAGCCCCGGGAGGACAGGAGTTCCCCTAGCTTTCTTT
CASSPGRTGVPLAFF
>TRBJ2-7|.|TRBV12-3/TRBV12-4|.
TGTGCCAGCAGGTCATCCTCGGTGAGGAGCTCCTACGAGCAGTACTTC
CASRSSSVRSSYEQYF
>TRBJ2-3|few|TRBV9|.
TGTGCCAGCAGCGTCGGGACAACTAGCACAGATACGCAGTATTTT
CASSVGTTSTDTQYF
>TRBJ1-1|.|TRBV11-2|.
TGTGCCAGCAGCTTAGGAGGTCTGGGGGACACTGAAGCTTTCTTT
CASSLGGLGDTEAFF
>TRBJ2-5|.|TRBV12-3/TRBV12-4|.
TGTGCCAGCAGTTTATTCCGTGAGACCCAGTACTTC
CASSLFRETQYF
>TRBJ1-2|few|TRBV29-1|TRBD1
TGCAGCGTTGATGGTTTCGCGGACAGGGTGAACTATGGCTACACCTTC
CSVDGFADRVNYGYTF
>TRBJ2-7|many|TRBV12-3/TRBV12-4|.
TGTGCCAGCAGTTTGATTCCTAGCTCCTACGAGCAGTACTTC
CASSLIPSSYEQYF
>TRBJ2-7|many|TRBV7-9|TRBD1
TGTGCCAGCAGCCTACCGGGACAGGGAAGTTACGAGCAGTACTTC
CASSLPGQGSYEQYF
>TRBJ2-2|few|TRBV7-9|.
TGTGCCAGCAGCTTAGATACCACCGGGGAGCTGTTTTTT
CASSLDTTGELFF
>TRBJ2-7|few|TRBV24-1|.
TGTGCCACCAGTGGAGAGGGGTCGGGCGAGCAGTACTTC
CATSGEGSGEQYF
>TRBJ2-7|.|TRBV6-1|.
TGTGCCACCGAGGCACCGACCTACGAGCAGTACTTC
CATEAPTYEQYF
>TRBJ2-7|many|TRBV29-1|.
TGCAGCGTTGTTCCCTCCCTCTCCTACGAGCAGTACTTC
CSVVPSLSYEQYF
>TRBJ2-1|.|TRBV7-9|TRBD2
TGTGCCAGCAGCTTAAGTGCGGGAGATCTGACTGAGCAGTTCTTC
CASSLSAGDLTEQFF
>TRBJ2-5|.|TRBV7-9|TRBD1
TGTGCCAGCAGCTTAGGCCCTGGACAGGGGGTAGAGACCCAGTACTTC
CASSLGPGQGVETQYF
>TRBJ2-7|.|TRBV12-3/TRBV12-4|TRBD1
TGTGCCAGCACCCAGACAGGGGAATCCCACGAGCAGTACTTC
CASTQTGESHEQYF
>TRBJ1-2|.|TRBV7-2|.
TGTGCCAGCAGCTATATTCGTCCCGACTATGGCTACACCTTC
CASSYIRPDYGYTF
>TRBJ2-5|few|TRBV24-1|.
TGTGCCACCAGTGACTCCTACGGTGGTGGCCAAGAGACCCAGTACTTC
CATSDSYGGGQETQYF
>TRBJ2-7|few|TRBV11-3|.
TGTGCCAGCAGCCCCCAGGGGGGTATGTCTTACGAGCAGTACTTC
CASSPQGGMSYEQYF
>TRBJ2-1|few|TRBV20-1|.
TGCAGTGCTAGTGCCGGAAATGAGCAGTTCTTC
CSASAGNEQFF
>TRBJ2-1|many|TRBV4-1|TRBD1
TGCGCCAGCAGCCCGGACAGGGCCGTCTACAATGAGCAGTTCTTC
CASSPDRAVYNEQFF
>TRBJ2-5|.|TRBV20-1|.
TGCAGTGCTAGAGGATTAGCGCGGGTCCAAGAGACCCAGTACTTC
CSARGLARVQETQYF
>TRBJ2-7|many|TRBV10-2|.
TGCGCCAGCAGTGAGAAGGGGTTCCACGAGCAGTACTTC
CASSEKGFHEQYF
>TRBJ2-1|.|TRBV29-1|.
TGCAGCGTGTACTCCTTCGTAATTTCAGACTATCCCGGCAATGAGCAGTTCTTC
CSVYSFVISDYPGNEQFF
>TRBJ2-1|.|TRBV4-3|TRBD1
TGCGCCAGCAGCCAGGACAGGATGATGCATGAGCAGTTCTTC
CASSQDRMMHEQFF
>TRBJ2-7|.|TRBV27|.
TGTGCCAGCAGTCCCCTAATCTCTAGCGAGCAGTACTTC
CASSPLISSEQYF
>TRBJ2-3|few|TRBV11-2|TRBD1
TGTGCCAGCAGCGCGACAGGGTCTCTTGGAGATACGCAGTATTTT
CASSATGSLGDTQYF
>TRBJ2-1|many|TRBV7-6|TRBD2
TGTGCCAGCAGCTTACTAGCGGGAGAAAGCGATGAGCAGTTCTTC
CASSLLAGESDEQFF
>TRBJ2-3|.|TRBV7-9|TRBD1
TGTGCCAGCAGCTTAGGATACAGGGGTTCAGATACGCAGTATTTT
CASSLGYRGSDTQYF
>TRBJ2-5|few|TRBV5-1|.
TGCGCCAGCAGCTTGAGGCTAGTCGGTGGGGAAGAGGAAGAGACCCAGTACTTC
CASSLRLVGGEEEETQYF
>TRBJ1-2|.|TRBV25-1|.
TGTGCCAGCAGTGGGGAAACAGGGCTCTTAGGTGGCTACACCTTC
CASSGETGLLGGYTF
>TRBJ2-7|few|TRBV5-1|TRBD2
TGCGCCAGCAGCTTGACTTCCGGGACTAGTATGGACGAGCAGTACTTC
CASSLTSGTSMDEQYF
>TRBJ2-7|few|TRBV7-9|TRBD1
TGTGCCAGCAGCCATACAGGGGCCCGAGTGGGGGAGCAGTACTTC
CASSHTGARVGEQYF
>TRBJ1-1|few|TRBV29-1|.
TGCAGCGTTCGCGGCCTGAACACTGAAGCTTTCTTT
CSVRGLNTEAFF
>TRBJ2-1|.|TRBV4-3|TRBD2
TGCGCCAGCAGCCAAGAATATGGTGTAGCGGGAGGAGAGTTCTTC
CASSQEYGVAGGEFF
>TRBJ2-1|.|TRBV10-3|.
TGTGCCATCAGTTCTGGGGACAACAATGAGCAGTTCTTC
CAISSGDNNEQFF
>TRBJ2-1|.|TRBV11-2|.
TGTGCCAGCAGCTTAGAAGGCGGGGGCTTCAACAATGAGCAGTTCTTC
CASSLEGGGFNNEQFF
>TRBJ2-5|many|TRBV7-6|.
TGTGCCAGCAGCTTAGATGGGATGGAGACCCAGTACTTC
CASSLDGMETQYF
>TRBJ2-2|.|TRBV12-3/TRBV12-4|.
TGTGCCAGCAGTTCCGCTGACAGGTCGAACACCGGGGAGCTGTTTTTT
CASSSADRSNTGELFF
>TRBJ1-1|few|TRBV14|.
TGTGCCAGCAGCGTTGGGACGGAAGCTTTCTTT
CASSVGTEAFF
>TRBJ1-5|.|TRBV7-8|.
TGTGCCAGCAGCTTAGCTGTTCCGGGACAACCTTATAGCAATCAGCCCCAGCATTTT
CASSLAVPGQPYSNQPQHF
>TRBJ2-1|many|TRBV3-1|TRBD2
TGTGCCAGCAGCCCGGTAGCGGGGGGGCTGAATGAGCAGTTCTTC
CASSPVAGGLNEQFF
>TRBJ2-5|many|TRBV15|TRBD2
TGTGCCACCAGCAGAGACCTCGGACTAGCGGGGTTCCAAGAGACCCAGTACTTC
CATSRDLGLAGFQETQYF